These 24 T cell receptor beta chains came from one sample sequenced in a study of blood T cell repertoires in COVID-19. The repertoire was sequenced with immunoSEQ multiplex PCR; TCRdb's copy has only in-frame clones and lacks some. The sample lists 100,000 to 150,000 clones; approximately 85% were seen once. Sequenced sample: peripheral blood. The origin of the receptors is an elderly woman with COVID-19, enrolled during active disease.

The V gene is TRBV3-1 (or the pseudogene TRBV3-2), the J gene TRBJ2-5; 12 nucleotides align to TRBD2. Germline CDR1 is LGHDT and CDR2 is YNNKEL (reference sequence). V trimming: 1 base; J trimming: 5 bases; junction bases outside the gene matches: 5. The CDR3 consists of 16 residues. CDR3 region: CASSQGLAGAGETQYF. CDR3 DNA: TGTGCCAGCAGCCAAGGACTAGCGGGAGCCGGTGAGACCCAGTACTTC.

This clone showed up just once. The rearrangement links TRBV12-3 or TRBV12-4 to TRBJ2-1; 10 nucleotides align to TRBD2. The CDR3 is 11 residues long. The trim removed 7 bases at V and 12 bases at J, leaving 3 bases unmatched. The CDR3 protein is CASTSGSRQFF. As DNA, the CDR3 is TGTGCCAGCACTAGCGGGAGTCGGCAGTTCTTC.

As to this clone: This sample includes further DNA sequences coding for the same CDR3. This sequence joins TRBV7-9 and TRBJ2-1; 13 nucleotides line up with TRBD2. The CDR3 runs 15 residues. V gave up 4 bases and J gave up 9 bases; unmatched junction bases: 6. Germline V gene sequence: CDR1 SEHNR, CDR2 FQNEAQ (reference sequence). CDR3 coding DNA: TGTGCCAGCAGCTCAGGACTAGCGGGAGTTAGTGAGCAGTTCTTC. It specifies CASSSGLAGVSEQFF.

This clone was seen only once. The chain has TRBV14 and TRBJ2-1; TRBD2 matches at 15 bases. The CDR3 is made up of 16 amino acids. In germline, CDR1 is SGHDN, CDR2 FVKESK. Trimming removed 4 bases from V and 6 bases from J; junction bases left unmatched: 4. The DNA for the CDR3 is TGTGCCAGCAGCCCTGGGACTAGCGGGAGGTTCAATGAGCAGTTCTTC. Protein product: CASSPGTSGRFNEQFF.

The CDR3 is CATTSSGVETQYF. The CDR3 DNA is TGTGCCACCACTTCTTCGGGAGTGGAGACCCAGTACTTC. The rearrangement links TRBV6-5 to TRBJ2-5; a weak D match, TRBD2 (6 bases). Trimming removed 10 bases from V and 5 bases from J, with 17 bases in between. The V gene's germline CDR1 is MNHEY and CDR2 SVGAGI. CDR3 length: 13 amino acids.

V and J are TRBV2 and TRBJ2-5, with TRBD2 matching over 8 bases. The length of the CDR3 is 14 residues. V trimming: 6 bases; J trimming: 2 bases; junction bases outside the gene matches: 5. CDR1 and CDR2 (germline): SNHLY, FYNNEI. The CDR3 region is CASSGRLAQETQYF. In DNA form, the CDR3 reads TGTGCCAGCAGCGGTAGACTAGCGCAAGAGACCCAGTACTTC.

A single count supports this clone. The chain carries TRBV29-1 and TRBJ2-5, with TRBD1 matching over 8 bases. Germline V gene lookup returns CDR1 SQVTM and CDR2 ANQGSEA. This CDR3 has 12 amino acids. After removal of 4 bases from V and 4 bases from J, the junction contained 2 bases not matched to a gene. The CDR3 nucleotides are TGCAGCGTTGGGACAGGGACAGAGACCCAGTACTTC. It encodes CSVGTGTETQYF.

This chain joins TRBV6-5 and TRBJ1-3, with 8 bases fitting TRBD1. J lost 7 bases, V lost 8 bases, and 7 bases had no gene match. Germline-derived CDR1 and CDR2 are MNHEY and SVGAGI. The CDR3 length is 13 residues. CDR3: CASQTGAANTIYF. The CDR3 DNA reads as TGTGCCAGCCAGACAGGGGCCGCCAACACCATATATTTT.

This clone was observed a handful of times. Different DNA sequences within this sample yield the same CDR3. The V gene is TRBV27, the J gene TRBJ1-2; 7 positions agree with TRBD1. The CDR3 length is 12 residues. CDR1 is MNHEY, CDR2 SMNVEV, per germline (reference sequence). V gave up 6 bases and J gave up 4 bases; unmatched junction bases: 2. The CDR3 loop is CASSRQGYGYTF. Here the CDR3 DNA reads TGTGCCAGCAGCCGACAGGGCTATGGCTACACCTTC.

This sequence joins TRBV2 and TRBJ1-1, with D possibly matching TRBD1 (6 bases). Germline V gives CDR1 SNHLY, CDR2 FYNNEI. The CDR3 is 15 amino acids. Trimming cost V 2 bases and J 4 bases, with 14 bases left between them. CDR3 residues: CASSEIGGVGTEAFF. DNA for the CDR3: TGTGCCAGCAGTGAAATAGGGGGTGTGGGCACTGAAGCTTTCTTT.

This sequence joins TRBV28 and TRBJ2-1; 7 nucleotides align to TRBD2. The junction had 7 bases not matched to a gene; V was cut back by 3 bases and J by 8 bases. CDR3 length: 14 amino acids. Germline V gene sequence: CDR1 MDHEN, CDR2 SYDVKM. As DNA, the CDR3 is TGTGCCAGCAGTTTGGCGGGAGTGGGTTATGAGCAGTTCTTC. This codes for CASSLAGVGYEQFF.

The gene calls are TRBV3-1 (or the pseudogene TRBV3-2) and TRBJ1-1; the match to TRBD1 covers 8 bases. The CDR3 consists of 15 residues. CDR1 is LGHDT and CDR2 is YNNKEL in the germline V gene (reference sequence). The V segment lost 4 bases and the J segment 2 bases; nucleotides outside the gene matches: 6. CDR3 nucleotide sequence: TGTGCCAGCAGCCGAAAGGGACAGGTAAACACTGAAGCTTTCTTT. Its translation is CASSRKGQVNTEAFF.

The J gene is TRBJ2-3, the V gene TRBV7-2; possible D gene TRBD2, 6 bases. This CDR3 spans 15 amino acids. Germline lookup yields CDR1 SGHTA and CDR2 FQGNSA. V was pared by 1 base and J by 4 bases, with 12 bases between. DNA of the CDR3: TGTGCCAGCAGCTTAGAACCAAGGAGGGCAGATACGCAGTATTTT. This sequence encodes CASSLEPRRADTQYF.

The J gene is TRBJ2-5, the V gene TRBV18, with D perhaps TRBD2 (5 bases). The CDR3 runs 14 residues. The germline V and J ends were trimmed by 3 bases and 4 bases, with 12 bases remaining between them. Looked up from germline, CDR1 is KGHSH and CDR2 is LQKENI. The CDR3, as DNA: TGTGCCAGCTCACCTTTGGACTCGGGAGAGACCCAGTACTTC. Translating gives CASSPLDSGETQYF.

CDR3: CASSPGTATSNQPQHF. CDR3 DNA sequence: TGTGCCAGCAGCCCCGGGACAGCCACTAGCAATCAGCCCCAGCATTTT. This chain uses TRBV3-1 (or the pseudogene TRBV3-2) with TRBJ1-5, with TRBD1 matching 7 bases. This CDR3 has 16 amino acids. With V trimmed by 4 bases and J by 0 bases, 6 bases remained unmatched. Germline V gene sequence: CDR1 LGHDT, CDR2 YNNKEL (reference sequence).

The chain employs TRBV15 and TRBJ1-5, with 8 positions matching TRBD1. Germline lookup yields CDR1 LNHNV and CDR2 YYDKDF (reference sequence). V was clipped by 1 base and J by 11 bases; unmatched bases: 4. The CDR3 loop spans 13 amino acids. The CDR3 region is CATSRGQGWSQHF. The CDR3 DNA follows: TGTGCCACCAGCAGAGGACAGGGGTGGTCCCAGCATTTT.

This chain connects TRBV28 to TRBJ1-1, with no clear D. The CDR3 covers 15 residues. Trimming stripped 6 bases from V and 7 bases from J, with 21 bases between. From germline, CDR1 is MDHEN and CDR2 SYDVKM. CDR3 amino acids: CASSPSAGEFGEAFF. In nucleotides, the CDR3 is TGTGCCAGCAGCCCATCGGCGGGCGAGTTCGGTGAAGCTTTCTTT. The full variable domain, in which reference TRBV28 and TRBJ1-1 provide the parts outside the CDR3, is DVKVTQSSRYLVKRTGEKVFLECVQDMDHENMFWYRQDPGLGLRLIYFSYDVKMKEKGDIPEGYSVSREKKERFSLILESASTNQTSMYLCASSPSAGEFGEAFFGQGTRLTVV.

The chain carries TRBV15 and TRBJ2-5; D possibly corresponds to TRBD1 (6 bases). Trimming took 3 bases from V and 2 from J, leaving 13 bases between them. The CDR3 is made up of 15 amino acids. Germline assignment: CDR1 LNHNV and CDR2 YYDKDF (reference sequence). The CDR3 DNA sequence: TGTGCCACCAGCAGTGTAACAGGGTCACAAGAGACCCAGTACTTC. It specifies CATSSVTGSQETQYF.

The V and J genes are TRBV2 and TRBJ2-1; 8 bases are a match to TRBD2. Trimming cost V 2 bases and J 15 bases; bases outside gene matches: 9. CDR1 SNHLY and CDR2 FYNNEI come from the germline V gene. CDR3 size: 13 residues. CDR3 coding DNA: TGTGCCAGCAGTGAATACGAGCGGGAGATGTTGTTCTTC. This codes for CASSEYEREMLFF.

The chain couples TRBV28 to TRBJ2-4; no clear D. The CDR3 length is 14 residues. V lost 4 bases and J 1 base, leaving 8 bases between the germline ends. Looked up from germline, CDR1 is MDHEN and CDR2 is SYDVKM. The CDR3 protein is CASSYQAAKNIQYF. The CDR3 DNA reads as TGTGCCAGCAGTTACCAGGCGGCCAAAAACATTCAGTACTTC.

This chain joins TRBV3-1 (or the pseudogene TRBV3-2) and TRBJ2-1; possible D gene TRBD2, 5 bases. Germline CDR1 and CDR2: LGHDT and YNNKEL (reference sequence). V dropped 0 bases and J dropped 4 bases, with 10 bases sitting between them. The CDR3 spans 15 residues. The CDR3 sequence is CASSQEGGAYNEQFF. CDR3 DNA sequence: TGTGCCAGCAGCCAAGAAGGAGGAGCGTACAATGAGCAGTTCTTC.

This clone has a single count. Written as DNA, the CDR3 is TGTGCCAGCAGCTTGGGCAGGGTTGACTATGGCTACACCTTC. Translated, it gives CASSLGRVDYGYTF. The chain uses TRBV5-4 and TRBJ1-2; D might be TRBD1 (5 bases). CDR3 length: 14 amino acids. Germline loops: CDR1 SGHNT, CDR2 YYREEE (reference sequence). With 0 bases removed from V and 3 bases from J, the gap between germline ends came to 9 bases.

The J gene is TRBJ2-1, the V gene TRBV18, with 8 bases matching TRBD1. Germline V gene data show CDR1 as KGHSH and CDR2 as LQKENI. The V and J ends lost 5 bases and 7 bases, in that order; junction bases with no gene match: 10. This CDR3 contains 15 residues. This CDR3 reads CASSMSGTGVNEQFF. The CDR3 region has the DNA TGTGCCAGCTCAATGTCCGGGACAGGCGTTAATGAGCAGTTCTTC.

V is TRBV29-1 and J is TRBJ2-5, with 9 nucleotides matching TRBD1. The CDR3 sequence is 11 residues long. The trim removed 7 bases at V and 6 bases at J, leaving 3 bases unmatched. Germline V gives CDR1 SQVTM, CDR2 ANQGSEA. CDR3 in DNA: TGCAGCGGGACAGGGGAGAAGACCCAGTACTTC. It codes for CSGTGEKTQYF.